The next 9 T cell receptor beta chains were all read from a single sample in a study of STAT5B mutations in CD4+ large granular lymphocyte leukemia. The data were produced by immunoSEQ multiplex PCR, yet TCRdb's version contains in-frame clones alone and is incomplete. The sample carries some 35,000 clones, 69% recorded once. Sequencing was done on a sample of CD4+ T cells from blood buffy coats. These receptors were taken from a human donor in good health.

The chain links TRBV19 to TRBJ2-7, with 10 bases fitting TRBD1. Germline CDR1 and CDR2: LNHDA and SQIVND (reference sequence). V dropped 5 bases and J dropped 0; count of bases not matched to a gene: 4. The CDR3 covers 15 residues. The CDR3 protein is CASSRRTGGSYEQYF. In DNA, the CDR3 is TGTGCCAGTAGTCGGAGGACAGGGGGCTCCTACGAGCAGTACTTC.

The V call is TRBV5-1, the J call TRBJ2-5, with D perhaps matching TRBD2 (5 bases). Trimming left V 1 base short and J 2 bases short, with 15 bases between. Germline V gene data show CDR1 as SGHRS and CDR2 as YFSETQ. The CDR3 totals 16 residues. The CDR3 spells CASSLRHKLGQETQYF. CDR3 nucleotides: TGCGCCAGCAGCTTGAGGCACAAACTAGGGCAAGAGACCCAGTACTTC. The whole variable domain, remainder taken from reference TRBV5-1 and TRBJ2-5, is KAGVTQTPRYLIKTRGQQVTLSCSPISGHRSVSWYQQTPGQGLQFLFEYFSETQRNKGNFPGRFSGRQFSNSRSEMNVSTLELGDSALYLCASSLRHKLGQETQYFGPGTRLLVL.

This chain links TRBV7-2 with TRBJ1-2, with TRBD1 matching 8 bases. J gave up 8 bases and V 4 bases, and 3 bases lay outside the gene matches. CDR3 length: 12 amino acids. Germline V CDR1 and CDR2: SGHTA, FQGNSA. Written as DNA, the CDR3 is TGTGCCAGCAGCTGGACAGGGCTGGGCTACACCTTC. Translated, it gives CASSWTGLGYTF.

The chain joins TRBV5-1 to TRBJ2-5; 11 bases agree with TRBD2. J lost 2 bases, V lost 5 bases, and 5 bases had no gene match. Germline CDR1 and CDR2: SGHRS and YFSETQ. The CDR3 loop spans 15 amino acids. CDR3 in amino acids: CASSSLAGVQETQYF. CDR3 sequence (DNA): TGCGCCAGCAGTTCACTAGCGGGGGTTCAAGAGACCCAGTACTTC.

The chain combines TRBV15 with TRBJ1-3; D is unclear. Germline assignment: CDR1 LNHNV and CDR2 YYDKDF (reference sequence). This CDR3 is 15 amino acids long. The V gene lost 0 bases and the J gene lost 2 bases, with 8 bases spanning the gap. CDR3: CATSRDRAAGNTIYF. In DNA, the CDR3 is TGTGCCACCAGCAGAGATAGGGCAGCTGGAAACACCATATATTTT.

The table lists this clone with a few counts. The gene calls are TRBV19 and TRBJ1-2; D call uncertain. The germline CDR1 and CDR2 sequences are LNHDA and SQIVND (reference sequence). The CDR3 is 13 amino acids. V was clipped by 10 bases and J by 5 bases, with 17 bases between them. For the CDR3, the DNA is TGTGCCACCATGACTCCAGCGGGATATGGCTACACCTTC. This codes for CATMTPAGYGYTF. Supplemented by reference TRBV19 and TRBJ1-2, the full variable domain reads DGGITQSPKYLFRKEGQNVTLSCEQNLNHDAMYWYRQDPGQGLRLIYYSQIVNDFQKGDIAEGYSVSREKKESFPLTVTSAQKNPTAFYLCATMTPAGYGYTFGSGTRLTVV.

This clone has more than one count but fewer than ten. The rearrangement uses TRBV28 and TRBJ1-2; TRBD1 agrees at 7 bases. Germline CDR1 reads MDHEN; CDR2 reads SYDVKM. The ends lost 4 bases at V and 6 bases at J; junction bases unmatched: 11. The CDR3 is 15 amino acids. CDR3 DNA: TGTGCCAGCAGTTCACAGGGGACCCACTATGATGGCTACACCTTC. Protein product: CASSSQGTHYDGYTF.

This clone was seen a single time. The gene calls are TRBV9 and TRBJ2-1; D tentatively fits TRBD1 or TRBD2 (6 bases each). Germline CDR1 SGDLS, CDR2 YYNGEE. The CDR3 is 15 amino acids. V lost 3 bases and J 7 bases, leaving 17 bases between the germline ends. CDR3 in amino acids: CASSEGPGGGNEQFF. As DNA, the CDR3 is TGTGCCAGCAGCGAGGGGCCTGGAGGGGGGAATGAGCAGTTCTTC.

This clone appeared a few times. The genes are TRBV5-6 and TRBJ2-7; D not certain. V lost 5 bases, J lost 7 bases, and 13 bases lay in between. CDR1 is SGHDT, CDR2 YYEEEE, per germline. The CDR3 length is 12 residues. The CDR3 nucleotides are TGTGCCAGCAGTTACCGACCTAAGGAGCAGTACTTC. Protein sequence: CASSYRPKEQYF.